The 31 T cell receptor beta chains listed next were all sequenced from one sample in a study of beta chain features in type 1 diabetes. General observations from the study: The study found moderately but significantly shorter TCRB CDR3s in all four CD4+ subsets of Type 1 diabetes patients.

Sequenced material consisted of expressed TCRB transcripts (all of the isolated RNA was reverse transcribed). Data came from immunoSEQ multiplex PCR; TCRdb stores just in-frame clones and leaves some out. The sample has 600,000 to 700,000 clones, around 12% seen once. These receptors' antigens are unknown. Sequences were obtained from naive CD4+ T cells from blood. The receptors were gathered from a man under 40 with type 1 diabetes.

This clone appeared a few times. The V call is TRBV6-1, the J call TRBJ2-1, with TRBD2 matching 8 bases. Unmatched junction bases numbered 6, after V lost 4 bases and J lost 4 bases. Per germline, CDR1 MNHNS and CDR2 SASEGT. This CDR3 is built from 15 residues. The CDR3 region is CASSAFSGEYNEQFF. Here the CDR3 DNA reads TGTGCCAGCAGTGCCTTTAGCGGGGAATACAATGAGCAGTTCTTC.

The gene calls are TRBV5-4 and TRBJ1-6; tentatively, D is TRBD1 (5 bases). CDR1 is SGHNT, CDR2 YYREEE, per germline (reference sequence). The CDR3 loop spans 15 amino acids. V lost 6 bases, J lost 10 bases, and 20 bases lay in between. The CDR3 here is CASTPFGGGNSPLHF. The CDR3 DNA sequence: TGTGCCAGCACCCCCTTCGGGGGGGGGAACTCACCCCTCCACTTT.

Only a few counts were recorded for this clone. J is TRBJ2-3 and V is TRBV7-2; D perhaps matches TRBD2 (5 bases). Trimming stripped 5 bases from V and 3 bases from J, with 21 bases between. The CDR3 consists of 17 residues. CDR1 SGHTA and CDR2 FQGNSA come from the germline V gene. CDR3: CASSPPVRGPVTDTQYF. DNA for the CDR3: TGTGCCAGCAGCCCCCCTGTCCGGGGTCCTGTTACAGATACGCAGTATTTT.

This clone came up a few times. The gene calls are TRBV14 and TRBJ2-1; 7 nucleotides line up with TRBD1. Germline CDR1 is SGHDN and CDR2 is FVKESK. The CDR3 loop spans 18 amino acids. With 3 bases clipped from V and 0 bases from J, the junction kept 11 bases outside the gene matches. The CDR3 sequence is CASSQPAWDSSSYNEQFF. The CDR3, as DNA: TGTGCCAGCAGCCAGCCCGCTTGGGACAGTTCCTCCTACAATGAGCAGTTCTTC.

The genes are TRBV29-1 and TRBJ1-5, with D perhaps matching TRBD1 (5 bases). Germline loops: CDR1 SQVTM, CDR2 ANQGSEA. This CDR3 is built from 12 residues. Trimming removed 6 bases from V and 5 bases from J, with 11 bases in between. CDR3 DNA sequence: TGCAGCGTGTCGGGGGGAGATCAGCCCCAGCATTTT. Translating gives CSVSGGDQPQHF.

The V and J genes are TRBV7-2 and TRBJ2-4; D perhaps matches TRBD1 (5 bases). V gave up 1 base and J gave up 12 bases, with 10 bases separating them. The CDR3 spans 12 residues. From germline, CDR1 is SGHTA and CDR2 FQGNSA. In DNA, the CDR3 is TGTGCCAGCAGCTTAGATAGGGGTGATCAGTACTTC. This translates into CASSLDRGDQYF.

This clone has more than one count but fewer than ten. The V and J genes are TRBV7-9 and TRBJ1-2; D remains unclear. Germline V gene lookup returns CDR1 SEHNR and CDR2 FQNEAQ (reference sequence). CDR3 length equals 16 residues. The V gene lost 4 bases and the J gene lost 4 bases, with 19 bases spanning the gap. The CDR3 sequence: CASSSFKTGIGYGYTF. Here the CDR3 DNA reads TGTGCCAGCAGCTCATTCAAGACCGGGATCGGCTATGGCTACACCTTC.

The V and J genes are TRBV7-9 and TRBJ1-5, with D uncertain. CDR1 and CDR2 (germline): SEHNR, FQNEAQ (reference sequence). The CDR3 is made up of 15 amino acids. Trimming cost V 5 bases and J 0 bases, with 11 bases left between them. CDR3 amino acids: CASSPPGNSNQPQHF. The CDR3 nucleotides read TGTGCCAGCAGCCCCCCCGGGAATAGCAATCAGCCCCAGCATTTT.

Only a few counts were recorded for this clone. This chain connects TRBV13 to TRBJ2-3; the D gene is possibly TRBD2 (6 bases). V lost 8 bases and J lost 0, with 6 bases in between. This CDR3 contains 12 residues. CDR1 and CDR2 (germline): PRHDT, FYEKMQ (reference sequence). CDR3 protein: CASRESTDTQYF. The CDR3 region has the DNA TGTGCCAGCCGGGAGAGCACAGATACGCAGTATTTT.

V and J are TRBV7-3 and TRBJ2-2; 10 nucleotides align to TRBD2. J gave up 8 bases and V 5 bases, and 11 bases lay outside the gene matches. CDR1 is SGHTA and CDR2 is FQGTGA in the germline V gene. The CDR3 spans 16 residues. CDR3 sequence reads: CASSRGLAELPGELFF. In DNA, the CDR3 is TGTGCCAGCAGCCGCGGACTAGCGGAACTCCCTGGGGAGCTGTTTTTT.

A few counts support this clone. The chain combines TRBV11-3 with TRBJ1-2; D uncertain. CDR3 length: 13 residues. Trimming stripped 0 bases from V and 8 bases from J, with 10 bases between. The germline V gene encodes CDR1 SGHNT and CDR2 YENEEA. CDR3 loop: CASSLEIGQGYTF. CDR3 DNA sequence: TGTGCCAGCAGCTTAGAGATCGGGCAAGGCTACACCTTC.

CDR3 sequence reads: CASSERQNTEAFF. The CDR3, as DNA: TGTGCCAGCAGCGAGAGACAGAACACTGAAGCTTTCTTT. The chain recombines TRBV9 with TRBJ1-1; no firm D call. The CDR3 spans 13 residues. The V gene lost 3 bases and the J gene lost 1 base, with 7 bases spanning the gap. CDR1 and CDR2 from the germline V gene are SGDLS and YYNGEE.

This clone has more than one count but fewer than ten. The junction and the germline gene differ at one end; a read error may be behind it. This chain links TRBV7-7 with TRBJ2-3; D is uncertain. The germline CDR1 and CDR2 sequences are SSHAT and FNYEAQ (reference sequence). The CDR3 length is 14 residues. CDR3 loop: CASSLYGSTDTQYF. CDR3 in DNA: TGTGCTAGCAGCTTATATGGAAGCACAGATACGCAGTATTTT.

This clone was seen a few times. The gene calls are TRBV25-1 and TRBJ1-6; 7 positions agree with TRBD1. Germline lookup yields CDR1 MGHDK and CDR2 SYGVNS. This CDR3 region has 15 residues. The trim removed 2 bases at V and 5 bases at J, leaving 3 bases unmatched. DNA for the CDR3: TGTGCCAGCAGTGAAGTAGACAGGGATAATTCACCCCTCCACTTT. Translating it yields CASSEVDRDNSPLHF.

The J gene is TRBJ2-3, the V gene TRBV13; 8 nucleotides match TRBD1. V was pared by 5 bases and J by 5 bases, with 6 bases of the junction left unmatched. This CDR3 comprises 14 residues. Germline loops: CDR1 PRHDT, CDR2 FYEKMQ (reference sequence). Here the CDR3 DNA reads TGTGCCAGCAGCCCGGGACAGGCAAGAGATACGCAGTATTTT. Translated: CASSPGQARDTQYF.

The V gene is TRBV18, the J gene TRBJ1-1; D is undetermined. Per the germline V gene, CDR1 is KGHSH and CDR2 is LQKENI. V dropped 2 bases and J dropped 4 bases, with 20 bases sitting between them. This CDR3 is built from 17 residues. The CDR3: CASSPEDRPLDGTEAFF. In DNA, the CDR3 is TGTGCCAGCTCACCAGAGGACCGACCCCTGGATGGCACTGAAGCTTTCTTT.

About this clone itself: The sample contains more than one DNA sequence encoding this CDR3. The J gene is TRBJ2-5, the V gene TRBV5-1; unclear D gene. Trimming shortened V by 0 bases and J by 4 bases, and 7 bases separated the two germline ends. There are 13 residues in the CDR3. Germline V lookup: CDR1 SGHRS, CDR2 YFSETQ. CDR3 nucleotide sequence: TGCGCCAGCAGCTTGGAAGGTGGAGAGACCCAGTACTTC. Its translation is CASSLEGGETQYF.

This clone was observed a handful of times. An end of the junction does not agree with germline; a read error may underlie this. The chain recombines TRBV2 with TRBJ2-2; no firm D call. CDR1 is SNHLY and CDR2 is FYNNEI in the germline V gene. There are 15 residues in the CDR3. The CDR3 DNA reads TGTGCCAGCAGTGAACGTAGGTCGAAGACCGGGGAGCTGTTTTTT. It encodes CASSERRSKTGELFF.

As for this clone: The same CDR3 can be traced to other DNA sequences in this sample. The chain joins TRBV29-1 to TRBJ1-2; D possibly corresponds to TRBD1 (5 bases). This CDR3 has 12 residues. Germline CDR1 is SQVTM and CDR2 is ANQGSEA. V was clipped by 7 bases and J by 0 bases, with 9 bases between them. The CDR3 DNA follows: TGCAGCGCGGGGACGACTAACTATGGCTACACCTTC. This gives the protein CSAGTTNYGYTF.

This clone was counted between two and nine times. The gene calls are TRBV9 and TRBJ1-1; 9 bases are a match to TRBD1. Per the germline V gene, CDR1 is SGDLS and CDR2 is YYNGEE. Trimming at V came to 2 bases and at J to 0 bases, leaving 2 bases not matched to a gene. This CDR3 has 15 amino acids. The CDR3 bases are TGTGCCAGCAGCGTGGGACAGGGACTGAACACTGAAGCTTTCTTT. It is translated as CASSVGQGLNTEAFF.

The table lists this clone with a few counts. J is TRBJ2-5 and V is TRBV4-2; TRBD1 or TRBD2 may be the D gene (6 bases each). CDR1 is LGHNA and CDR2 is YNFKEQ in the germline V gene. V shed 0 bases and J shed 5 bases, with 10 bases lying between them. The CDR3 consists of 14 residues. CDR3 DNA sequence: TGTGCCAGCAGCCAAGAGGGGGGCCTGGAGACCCAGTACTTC. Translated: CASSQEGGLETQYF.

The CDR3 nucleotides read TGTGCCAGCAGTTTCCCGGGACTACCGTTCTTC. This gives the protein CASSFPGLPFF. The chain is built from TRBV28 and TRBJ2-1; 7 bases line up with TRBD2. Losses at the gene ends were 3 bases for V and 15 bases for J; bases not matched to a gene: 5. The CDR3 covers 11 residues. Germline CDR1 and CDR2: MDHEN and SYDVKM.

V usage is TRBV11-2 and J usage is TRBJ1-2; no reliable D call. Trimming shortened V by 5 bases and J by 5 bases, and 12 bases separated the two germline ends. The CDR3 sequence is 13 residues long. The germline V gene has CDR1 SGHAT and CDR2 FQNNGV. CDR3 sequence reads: CASSPELVYGYTF. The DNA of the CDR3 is TGTGCCAGCAGCCCAGAACTAGTATATGGCTACACCTTC.

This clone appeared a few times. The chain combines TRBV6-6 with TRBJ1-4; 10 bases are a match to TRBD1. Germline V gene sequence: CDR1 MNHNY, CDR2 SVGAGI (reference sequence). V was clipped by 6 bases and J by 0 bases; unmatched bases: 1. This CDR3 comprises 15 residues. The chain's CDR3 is CASSGQGATNEKLFF. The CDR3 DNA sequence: TGTGCCAGCAGCGGACAGGGGGCAACTAATGAAAAACTGTTTTTT.

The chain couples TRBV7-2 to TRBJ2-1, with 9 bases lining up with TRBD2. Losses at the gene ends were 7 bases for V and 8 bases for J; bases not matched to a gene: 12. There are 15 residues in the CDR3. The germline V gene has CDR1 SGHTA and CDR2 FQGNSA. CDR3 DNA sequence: TGTGCCAGCACCCCGGGAGCGGGGGGCGGCCATGAGCAGTTCTTC. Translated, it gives CASTPGAGGGHEQFF.

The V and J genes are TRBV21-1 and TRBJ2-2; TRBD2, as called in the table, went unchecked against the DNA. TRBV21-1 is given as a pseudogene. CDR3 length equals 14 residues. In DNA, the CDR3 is TGTGCCAGCAAAGGAGGCCTTAACACCGGGGAGCTGTTTTTT. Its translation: CASKGGLNTGELFF.

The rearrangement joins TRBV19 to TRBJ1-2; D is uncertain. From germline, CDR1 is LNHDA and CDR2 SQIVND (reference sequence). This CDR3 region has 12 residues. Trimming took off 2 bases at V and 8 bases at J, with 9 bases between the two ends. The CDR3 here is CASSIIGLGYTF. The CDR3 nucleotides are TGTGCCAGTAGTATAATTGGATTAGGCTACACCTTC.

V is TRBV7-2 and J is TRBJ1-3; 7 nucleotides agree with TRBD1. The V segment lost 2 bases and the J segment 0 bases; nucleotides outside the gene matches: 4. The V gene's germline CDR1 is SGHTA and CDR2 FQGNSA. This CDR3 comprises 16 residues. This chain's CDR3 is CASSLNRQGSGNTIYF. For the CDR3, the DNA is TGTGCCAGCAGCTTAAATCGACAGGGCTCTGGAAACACCATATATTTT.

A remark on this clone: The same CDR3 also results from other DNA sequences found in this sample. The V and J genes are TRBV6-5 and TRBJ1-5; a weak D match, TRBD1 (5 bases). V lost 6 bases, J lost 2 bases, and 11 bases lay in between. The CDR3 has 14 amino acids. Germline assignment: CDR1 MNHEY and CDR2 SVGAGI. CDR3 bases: TGTGCCAGCAGCCCCGGACAAGGCAATCAGCCCCAGCATTTT. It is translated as CASSPGQGNQPQHF.

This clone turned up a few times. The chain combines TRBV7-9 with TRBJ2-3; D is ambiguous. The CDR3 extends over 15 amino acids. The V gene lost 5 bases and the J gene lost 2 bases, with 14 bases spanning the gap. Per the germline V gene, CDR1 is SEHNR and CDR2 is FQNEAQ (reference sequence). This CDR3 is CASSPKLSNTDTQYF. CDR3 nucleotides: TGTGCCAGCAGCCCCAAATTGTCAAACACAGATACGCAGTATTTT.

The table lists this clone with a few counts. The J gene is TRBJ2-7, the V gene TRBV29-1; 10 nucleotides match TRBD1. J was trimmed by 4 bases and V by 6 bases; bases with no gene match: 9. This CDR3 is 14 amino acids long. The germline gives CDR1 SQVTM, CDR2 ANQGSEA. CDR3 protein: CSVMGTGEDYEQYF. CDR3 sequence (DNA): TGCAGCGTGATGGGGACAGGGGAGGATTACGAGCAGTACTTC.